These 25 T cell receptor beta chains came from one sample sequenced in a study of blood T cells in healthy people across ages. Primers used in a second PCR of about 6 to 11 cycles were a sample-barcoded 5' primer and a J-beta primer mix. Each CDR3 protein gets one entry after TCRdb re-called the 5' RACE reads with MiXCR. This table holds hundreds of thousands of distinct CDR3 sequences, 35% to 40% found once. What was sequenced was blood. The receptors were gathered from a man between 18 and 29 years old in good health.

The chain combines TRBV13 with TRBJ2-4; 7 bases are shared with TRBD2. The DNA end is more similar to TRBJ2-7, so the J call may be wrong. Per the germline V gene, CDR1 is PRHDT and CDR2 is FYEKMQ (reference sequence). CDR3 length: 14 residues. CDR3 sequence reads: CASSLLGERGEQYF. The CDR3 region has the DNA TGTGCCAGCAGCTTATTAGGCGAGCGGGGCGAGCAGTACTTC.

This clonotype turned up a few times. The chain uses TRBV6-2 or TRBV6-3 and TRBJ2-1; D gene unclear. From germline, CDR1 is MNHEY and CDR2 SVGEGT. This CDR3 spans 15 amino acids. The V end lost 4 bases, the J end lost 0 bases, and 10 bases lay between the germline ends. The CDR3 nucleotides read TGTGCCAGCAGTTCACTGCGTACCTCCTACAATGAGCAGTTCTTC. Its translation: CASSSLRTSYNEQFF.

CDR3 DNA: TGTGCCAGCAGTTTATCGATCCAGTCCCAAGGCTACACCTTC. As protein: CASSLSIQSQGYTF. The chain couples TRBV27 to TRBJ1-2; D not resolved. Germline assignment: CDR1 MNHEY and CDR2 SMNVEV (reference sequence). Trimming stripped 0 bases from V and 8 bases from J, with 13 bases between. The CDR3 has 14 amino acids.

This rearrangement joins TRBV2 to TRBJ2-5; the D gene is possibly TRBD1 (5 bases). CDR1 SNHLY and CDR2 FYNNEI come from the germline V gene. The CDR3 sequence is 13 residues long. Trimming cost V 10 bases and J 3 bases, with 15 bases left between them. CDR3 coding DNA: TGTGCCAACCGGCGTACAGGAGAAGAGACCCAGTACTTC. It is translated as CANRRTGEETQYF.

The chain couples TRBV19 to TRBJ2-7; D remains unclear. The end of the DNA is better explained by TRBJ2-5, so the J call may be wrong. The CDR3 totals 12 residues. Germline V gene data show CDR1 as LNHDA and CDR2 as SQIVND (reference sequence). The CDR3 DNA sequence: TGTGCCAGTAGTTCCAGGCAAGAGACCCAGTACTTC. Amino acids: CASSSRQETQYF.

The chain is built from TRBV6-2 or TRBV6-3 and TRBJ1-1; maybe TRBD1 (6 bases). The V gene's germline CDR1 is MNHEY and CDR2 SVGEGT. The CDR3 is made up of 14 amino acids. Between the trimmed V and J ends, which lost 6 bases and 6 bases, there was a span of 17 bases. This CDR3 is CASSPGGRRAEAFF. The CDR3 nucleotides read TGTGCCAGCAGCCCGGGGGGGCGACGAGCTGAAGCTTTCTTT.

This clonotype was seen a few times. A much larger clone is a single base away; this may be a read error. V is TRBV11-2 and J is TRBJ2-3; D call uncertain. This CDR3 is 12 amino acids long. The germline V gene encodes CDR1 SGHAT and CDR2 FQNNGV. V was shortened by 2 bases and J by 4 bases, with 4 bases between the two germline ends. The chain's CDR3 is CASSLTPDTQYF. CDR3 coding DNA: TGTGCCAGCAGCTTAACCCCAGATACGCAGTATTTT.

This chain connects TRBV2 to TRBJ2-1; D might be TRBD2 (5 bases). The CDR3 loop spans 12 amino acids. Trimming took 7 bases from V and 13 from J, leaving 17 bases between them. Germline assignment: CDR1 SNHLY and CDR2 FYNNEI. The CDR3 DNA sequence: TGTGCCAGCATCGACTACCAAGAGACCCAGTTCTTC. It yields the protein CASIDYQETQFF.

The rearrangement joins TRBV2 to TRBJ1-1, with D tentatively TRBD1 (5 bases). The germline V and J ends were trimmed by 11 bases and 4 bases, with 20 bases remaining between them. This CDR3 comprises 14 residues. Germline V gene data show CDR1 as SNHLY and CDR2 as FYNNEI. CDR3 bases: TGTGCCCGATCAGGGAGGGAGGGTAGCACTGAAGCTTTCTTT. Its protein is CARSGREGSTEAFF.

The rearrangement uses TRBV27 and TRBJ2-1, with D possibly called TRBD1 or TRBD2 (6 bases each). There are 16 residues in the CDR3. Germline V CDR1 and CDR2: MNHEY, SMNVEV (reference sequence). V was cut by 3 bases and J by 5 bases, with 17 bases left in between. The CDR3: CASSFLAGTTHNEQFF. For the CDR3, the DNA is TGTGCCAGCAGTTTCTTGGCGGGGACAACCCACAATGAGCAGTTCTTC.

This clonotype was found many times. The chain links TRBV4-1 to TRBJ1-5; TRBD1 agrees at 7 bases. Germline CDR1 MGHRA, CDR2 YSYEKL. The ends lost 6 bases at V and 3 bases at J; junction bases unmatched: 11. CDR3 length: 16 residues. The CDR3 sequence: CASSSSPDRDNQPQHF. CDR3 bases: TGCGCCAGCAGTTCCAGTCCCGACAGGGACAATCAGCCCCAGCATTTT.

Only a few counts were recorded for this clonotype. This sequence joins TRBV7-9 and TRBJ2-2, with D unresolved. V was pared by 3 bases and J by 3 bases, with 14 bases between. The CDR3 length is 16 residues. The V gene's germline CDR1 is SEHNR and CDR2 FQNEAQ (reference sequence). The CDR3 coding sequence is TGTGCCAGCAGCTTTCCCTCAGATTCTGACACCGGGGAGCTGTTTTTT. It specifies CASSFPSDSDTGELFF.

Concerning this clonotype: A junction end diverges from the germline sequence, so it may reflect a read error. The gene calls are TRBV28 and TRBJ2-7; D is uncertain. There are 12 residues in the CDR3. In germline, CDR1 is MDHEN, CDR2 SYDVKM. CDR3 nucleotide sequence: TGTGCCGGCAGTTCTCACACCTACGAGCAGTACTTC. Amino acids: CAGSSHTYEQYF. Full variable domain (remainder filled in from reference TRBV28 and TRBJ2-7): DVKVTQSSRYLVKRTGEKVFLECVQDMDHENMFWYRQDPGLGLRLIYFSYDVKMKEKGDIPEGYSVSREKKERFSLILESASTNQTSMYLCAGSSHTYEQYFGPGTRLTVT.

V gene TRBV13 combines with J gene TRBJ2-5; 8 positions agree with TRBD1. Trimming took 4 bases from V and 4 from J; bases not matched to a gene: 2. Germline V gene data show CDR1 as PRHDT and CDR2 as FYEKMQ (reference sequence). This CDR3 is 13 amino acids long. CDR3 residues: CASSSGQGETQYF. CDR3 in DNA: TGTGCCAGCAGCTCCGGACAGGGAGAGACCCAGTACTTC.

This clonotype was detected ten times or more. The chain is built from TRBV12-3 or TRBV12-4 and TRBJ1-2; no firm D call. Trimming removed 5 bases at V and 10 bases at J, with 17 bases between. The CDR3 runs to 13 residues. CDR3 loop: CASSPDGARAYTF. The CDR3 DNA sequence: TGTGCCAGCAGTCCCGACGGCGCTAGAGCCTACACCTTC.

The chain joins TRBV9 to TRBJ1-1; possible D gene TRBD1, 6 bases. V lost 0 bases and J lost 0, with 9 bases in between. The CDR3 is 15 residues long. Germline lookup yields CDR1 SGDLS and CDR2 YYNGEE. The CDR3 region has the DNA TGTGCCAGCAGCGTAGAAGGGGACATGAACACTGAAGCTTTCTTT. Translation gives CASSVEGDMNTEAFF.

This clonotype was seen at least ten times. The chain carries TRBV4-1 and TRBJ1-2, with 8 bases that match TRBD1. Trimming cost V 3 bases and J 6 bases; bases outside gene matches: 9. This CDR3 comprises 15 residues. CDR1 is MGHRA and CDR2 is YSYEKL in the germline V gene. The CDR3 here is CASSQGQVTLNGYTF. The CDR3 nucleotides read TGCGCCAGCAGCCAGGGACAGGTTACCCTCAATGGCTACACCTTC.

The rearrangement links TRBV3-1 to TRBJ1-2; D ambiguous. Germline lookup yields CDR1 LGHDT and CDR2 YNNKEL (reference sequence). The CDR3 extends over 15 amino acids. The V gene lost 0 bases and the J gene lost 8 bases, with 16 bases spanning the gap. CDR3 protein: CASSQDGVGSNGYTF. DNA for the CDR3: TGTGCCAGCAGCCAAGATGGGGTGGGATCTAACGGCTACACCTTC.

The chain employs TRBV25-1 and TRBJ2-1; TRBD1 matches 10 bases. Germline trimming cut 2 bases from V and 12 bases from J; bases unmatched to any gene: 7. CDR3 size: 14 residues. The germline V gene encodes CDR1 MGHDK and CDR2 SYGVNS. The DNA for the CDR3 is TGTGCCAGCAGTGAAAAGACAGGGGGCGATGGGCAGTTCTTC. As protein: CASSEKTGGDGQFF. Full variable domain (missing parts from reference TRBV25-1 and TRBJ2-1): EADIYQTPRYLVIGTGKKITLECSQTMGHDKMYWYQQDPGMELHLIHYSYGVNSTEKGDLSSESTVSRIRTEHFPLTLESARPSHTSQYLCASSEKTGGDGQFFGPGTRLTVL.

A few counts support this clonotype. The genes are TRBV4-3 and TRBJ2-1; either TRBD1 or TRBD2 may fit D (5 bases each). Germline V gene data show CDR1 as LGHNA and CDR2 as YSLEER. The V gene lost 1 base and the J gene lost 5 bases, with 18 bases spanning the gap. This CDR3 region has 17 residues. The DNA for the CDR3 is TGCGCCAGCAGCCAAGTAGATCGGGGCGGGCCCCACAATGAGCAGTTCTTC. Translated: CASSQVDRGGPHNEQFF.

This chain links TRBV12-3 or TRBV12-4 with TRBJ2-5; 9 bases agree with TRBD2. The V segment lost 3 bases and the J segment 11 bases; nucleotides outside the gene matches: 13. The CDR3 runs 15 residues. This CDR3 is CASSLYLAGAGEQYF. DNA of the CDR3: TGTGCCAGCAGTTTGTATTTAGCGGGGGCGGGTGAGCAGTACTTC.

In this sample, this clonotype turned up once. The chain combines TRBV20-1 with TRBJ1-3; D is unresolved. CDR1 and CDR2 from the germline V gene are DFQATT and SNEGSKA (reference sequence). Trimming cost V 0 bases and J 0 bases, with 9 bases left between them. CDR3 length: 15 amino acids. The chain's CDR3 is CSARDSDRSGNTIYF. The CDR3 nucleotides read TGCAGTGCTAGAGACAGCGACCGCTCTGGAAACACCATATATTTT.

There are a few counts of this clonotype. This chain connects TRBV6-1 to TRBJ2-7; D ambiguous. Deletions cut 8 bases from V and 3 bases from J, with 8 bases between. Germline lookup yields CDR1 MNHNS and CDR2 SASEGT. The CDR3 runs 11 residues. CDR3: CASGRFYEQYF. CDR3 sequence (DNA): TGTGCCAGCGGACGGTTCTACGAGCAGTACTTC.

The chain joins TRBV7-2 to TRBJ2-1; D remains ambiguous. Per the germline V gene, CDR1 is SGHTA and CDR2 is FQGNSA. The CDR3 has 14 residues. Trimming left V 6 bases short and J 8 bases short, with 17 bases between. The CDR3 region is CASRYTGWSDEQFF. The CDR3 DNA reads TGTGCCAGCAGGTACACGGGCTGGAGCGATGAGCAGTTCTTC.

This clonotype was seen at least ten times. The J gene is TRBJ2-1, the V gene TRBV5-1, with D possibly being TRBD1 or TRBD2 (7 bases each). V was cut by 5 bases and J by 8 bases, with 17 bases left in between. The CDR3 is made up of 14 amino acids. Germline assignment: CDR1 SGHRS and CDR2 YFSETQ. This chain's CDR3 is CASSPRGGRYEQFF. The CDR3 DNA sequence: TGCGCCAGCAGTCCCAGGGGGGGCCGCTATGAGCAGTTCTTC.